The clone carrying this T cell receptor beta chain has more than one count but fewer than ten. This entry is derived from a study of blood T cell repertoires in COVID-19. Study as a whole: Italy, Spain and the United States were the sources of the convalescent and acute COVID-19 samples.

How the authors handled the data: Scientists estimated how many nucleated cells there were by amplifying reference gene primers. Sequenced by immunoSEQ multiplex PCR; TCRdb stores in-frame clones only, minus some. The V and J calls and the clone size are those of that table, but D and trimming were determined from the DNA. The sample carries more than 50,000 clones, about 88% recorded once. The CDR3 length is 13 residues. The V gene's germline CDR1 is SQVTM and CDR2 ANQGSEA. Trimming stripped 4 bases from V and 3 bases from J, with 10 bases between. This rearrangement joins TRBV29-1 to TRBJ1-5; no definite D call. The receptor was derived from a man aged 60 to 75 with active COVID-19. Sequencing used peripheral blood. CDR3 nucleotide sequence: TGCAGCGTTGGAGACGGGTTCAATCAGCCCCAGCATTTT. Its translation is CSVGDGFNQPQHF.